What follows describes a single T cell receptor (beta chain). The antigen is not known. Assay used: immunoSEQ multiplex PCR; TCRdb lists only in-frame clones, some missing. This sample has tens of thousands of clones, with 81% found just once. This specimen belongs to a study of T cells in narcolepsy. Study-wide results and limits: Comparing one patient's CSF and blood CD4+ clonotypes highlighted HCRT- and TRIB2-specific autoreactive clonotypes. Healthy controls reportedly lacked the autoreactive clonotypes serially found in patients' blood.

Looked up from germline, CDR1 is SGHVS and CDR2 is FNYEAQ. The ends lost 3 bases at V and 3 bases at J; junction bases unmatched: 3. The CDR3 is 14 amino acids. Sample: memory (CD45RA-) CD4+ T cells from blood. The chain joins TRBV7-6 to TRBJ2-7, with 9 bases lining up with TRBD1. The source is a human donor in good health. The CDR3 DNA reads TGTGCCAGCAGCTTGACAGGGGGAGTCTACGAGCAGTACTTC. Translated: CASSLTGGVYEQYF.